This T cell receptor beta chain was identified in a study of blood T cell repertoires in COVID-19. In the authors' workflow: Estimation of nucleated cell counts relied on the amplification of reference gene primers. Data came from immunoSEQ multiplex PCR; TCRdb stores just in-frame clones and leaves some out. V, J and clone size were drawn from that table, and D and trimming were deduced from the DNA. The sample records about 150,000 clones, roughly four fifths being singletons. After removal of 1 base from V and 6 bases from J, the junction contained 9 bases not matched to a gene. Germline CDR1 SGDLS, CDR2 YYNGEE. This CDR3 is 16 amino acids long.

Sequenced input: peripheral blood. This TCR came from a woman at least 80 years old with COVID-19, enrolled during active disease. The gene calls are TRBV9 and TRBJ2-5; TRBD1 matches at 10 bases. The DNA for the CDR3 is TGTGCCAGCAGCGTAATAGGACAGGGGGGACCAAAGACCCAGTACTTC. Translation: CASSVIGQGGPKTQYF. Full variable domain (outside the CDR3, taken from reference TRBV9 and TRBJ2-5): DSGVTQTPKHLITATGQRVTLRCSPRSGDLSVYWYQQSLDQGLQFLIQYYNGEERAKGNILERFSAQQFPDLHSELNLSSLELGDSALYFCASSVIGQGGPKTQYFGPGTRLLVL.